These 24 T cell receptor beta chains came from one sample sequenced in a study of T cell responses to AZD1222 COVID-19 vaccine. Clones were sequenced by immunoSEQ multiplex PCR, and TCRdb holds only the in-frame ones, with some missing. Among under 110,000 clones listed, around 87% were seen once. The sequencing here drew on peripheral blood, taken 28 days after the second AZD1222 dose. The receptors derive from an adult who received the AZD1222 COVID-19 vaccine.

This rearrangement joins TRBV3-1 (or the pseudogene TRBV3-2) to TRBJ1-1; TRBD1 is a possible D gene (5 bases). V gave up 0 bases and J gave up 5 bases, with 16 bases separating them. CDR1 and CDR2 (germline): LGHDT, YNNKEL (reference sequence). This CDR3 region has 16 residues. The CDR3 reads CASSQDRGRVGTEAFF. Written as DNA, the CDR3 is TGTGCCAGCAGCCAAGACCGGGGGAGGGTAGGAACTGAAGCTTTCTTT.

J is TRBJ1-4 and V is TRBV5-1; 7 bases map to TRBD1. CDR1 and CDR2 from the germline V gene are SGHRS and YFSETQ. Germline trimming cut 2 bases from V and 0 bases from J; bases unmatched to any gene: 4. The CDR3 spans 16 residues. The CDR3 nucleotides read TGCGCCAGCAGCTTACAGGGGACCGCAACTAATGAAAAACTGTTTTTT. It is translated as CASSLQGTATNEKLFF. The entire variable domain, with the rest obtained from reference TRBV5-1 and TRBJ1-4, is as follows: KAGVTQTPRYLIKTRGQQVTLSCSPISGHRSVSWYQQTPGQGLQFLFEYFSETQRNKGNFPGRFSGRQFSNSRSEMNVSTLELGDSALYLCASSLQGTATNEKLFFGSGTQLSVL.

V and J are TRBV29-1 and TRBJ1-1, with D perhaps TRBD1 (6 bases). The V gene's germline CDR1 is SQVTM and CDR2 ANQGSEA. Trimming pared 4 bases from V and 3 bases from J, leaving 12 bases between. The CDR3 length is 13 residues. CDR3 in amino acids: CSVGGGLDTEAFF. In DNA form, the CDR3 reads TGCAGCGTTGGGGGGGGGCTCGACACTGAAGCTTTCTTT.

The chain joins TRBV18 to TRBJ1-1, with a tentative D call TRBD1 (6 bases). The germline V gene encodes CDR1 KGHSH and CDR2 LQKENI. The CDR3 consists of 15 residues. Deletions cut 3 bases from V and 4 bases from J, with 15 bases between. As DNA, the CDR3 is TGTGCCAGCTCACCTTACAGGGTTGAGGGCACTGAAGCTTTCTTT. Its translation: CASSPYRVEGTEAFF.

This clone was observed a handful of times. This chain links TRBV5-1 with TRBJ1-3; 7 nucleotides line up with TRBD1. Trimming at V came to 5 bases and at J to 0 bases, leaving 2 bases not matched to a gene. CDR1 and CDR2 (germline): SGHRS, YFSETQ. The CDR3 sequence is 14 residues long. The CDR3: CASRGQLSGNTIYF. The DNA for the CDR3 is TGCGCCAGCAGGGGACAGCTCTCTGGAAACACCATATATTTT. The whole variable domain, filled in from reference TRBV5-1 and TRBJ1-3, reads KAGVTQTPRYLIKTRGQQVTLSCSPISGHRSVSWYQQTPGQGLQFLFEYFSETQRNKGNFPGRFSGRQFSNSRSEMNVSTLELGDSALYLCASRGQLSGNTIYFGEGSWLTVV.

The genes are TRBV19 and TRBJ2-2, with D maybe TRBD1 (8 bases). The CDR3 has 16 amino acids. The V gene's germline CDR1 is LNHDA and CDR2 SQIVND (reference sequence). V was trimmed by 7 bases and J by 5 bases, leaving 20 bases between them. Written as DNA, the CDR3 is TGTGCCAGTACACCGAACACAGGGGGGGGAACCGGGGAGCTGTTTTTT. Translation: CASTPNTGGGTGELFF.

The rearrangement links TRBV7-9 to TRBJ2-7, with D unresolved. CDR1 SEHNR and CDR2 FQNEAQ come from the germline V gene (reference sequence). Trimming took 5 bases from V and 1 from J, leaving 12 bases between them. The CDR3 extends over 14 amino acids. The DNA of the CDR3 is TGTGCCAGCAGCAGGCCGGGCAGTTCCTACGAGCAGTACTTC. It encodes CASSRPGSSYEQYF.

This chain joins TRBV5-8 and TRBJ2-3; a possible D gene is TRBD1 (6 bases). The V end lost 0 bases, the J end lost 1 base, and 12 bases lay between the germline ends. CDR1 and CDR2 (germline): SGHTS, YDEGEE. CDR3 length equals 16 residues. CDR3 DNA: TGTGCCAGCAGCTTGGGACAGGCAGTTCGCACAGATACGCAGTATTTT. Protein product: CASSLGQAVRTDTQYF.

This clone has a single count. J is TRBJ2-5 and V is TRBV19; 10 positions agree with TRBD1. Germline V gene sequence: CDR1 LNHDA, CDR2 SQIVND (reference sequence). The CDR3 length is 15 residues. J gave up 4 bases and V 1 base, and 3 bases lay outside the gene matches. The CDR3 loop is CASSIGGQGRETQYF. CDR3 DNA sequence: TGTGCCAGTAGTATAGGGGGACAGGGGCGAGAGACCCAGTACTTC.

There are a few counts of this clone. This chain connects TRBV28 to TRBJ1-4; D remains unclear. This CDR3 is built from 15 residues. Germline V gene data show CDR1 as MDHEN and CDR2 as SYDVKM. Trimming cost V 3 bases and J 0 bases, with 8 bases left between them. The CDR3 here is CASSFPGATNEKLFF. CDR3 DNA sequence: TGTGCCAGCAGTTTTCCAGGCGCAACTAATGAAAAACTGTTTTTT.

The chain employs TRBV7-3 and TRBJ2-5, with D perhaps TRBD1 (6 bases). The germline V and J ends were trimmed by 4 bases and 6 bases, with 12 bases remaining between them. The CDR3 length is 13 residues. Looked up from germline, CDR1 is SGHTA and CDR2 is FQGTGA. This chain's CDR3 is CASSSDRRKTQYF. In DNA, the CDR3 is TGTGCCAGCAGCTCGGACAGACGAAAGACCCAGTACTTC.

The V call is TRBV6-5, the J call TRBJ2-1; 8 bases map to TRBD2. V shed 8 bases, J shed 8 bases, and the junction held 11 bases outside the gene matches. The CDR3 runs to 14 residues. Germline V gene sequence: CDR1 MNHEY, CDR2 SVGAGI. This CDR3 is CASARLARKDEQFF. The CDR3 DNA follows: TGTGCCAGCGCGCGACTAGCGCGGAAGGATGAGCAGTTCTTC.

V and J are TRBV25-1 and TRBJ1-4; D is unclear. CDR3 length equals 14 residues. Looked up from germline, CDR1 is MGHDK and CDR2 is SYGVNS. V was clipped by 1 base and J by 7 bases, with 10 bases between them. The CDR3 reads CASSEFSAGEKLFF. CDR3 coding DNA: TGTGCCAGCAGTGAATTCTCGGCGGGTGAAAAACTGTTTTTT.

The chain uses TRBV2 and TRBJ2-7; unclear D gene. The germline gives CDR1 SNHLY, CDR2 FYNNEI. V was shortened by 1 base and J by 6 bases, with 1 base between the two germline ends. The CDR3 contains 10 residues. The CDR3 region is CASSEGEQYF. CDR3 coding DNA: TGTGCCAGCAGTGAAGGCGAGCAGTACTTC.

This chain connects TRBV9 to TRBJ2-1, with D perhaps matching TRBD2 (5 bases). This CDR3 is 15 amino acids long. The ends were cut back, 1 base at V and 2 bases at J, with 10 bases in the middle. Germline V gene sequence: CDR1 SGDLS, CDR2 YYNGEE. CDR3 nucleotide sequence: TGTGCCAGCAGCGTACTAGCTGGGGCCTACAATGAGCAGTTCTTC. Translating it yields CASSVLAGAYNEQFF. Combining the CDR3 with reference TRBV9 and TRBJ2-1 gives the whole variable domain DSGVTQTPKHLITATGQRVTLRCSPRSGDLSVYWYQQSLDQGLQFLIQYYNGEERAKGNILERFSAQQFPDLHSELNLSSLELGDSALYFCASSVLAGAYNEQFFGPGTRLTVL.

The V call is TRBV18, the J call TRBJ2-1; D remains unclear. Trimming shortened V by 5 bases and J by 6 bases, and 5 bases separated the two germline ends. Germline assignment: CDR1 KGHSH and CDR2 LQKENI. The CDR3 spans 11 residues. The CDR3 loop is CASSKTNEQFF. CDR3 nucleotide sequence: TGTGCCAGCTCAAAGACCAATGAGCAGTTCTTC. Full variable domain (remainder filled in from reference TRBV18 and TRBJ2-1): NAGVMQNPRHLVRRRGQEARLRCSPMKGHSHVYWYRQLPEEGLKFMVYLQKENIIDESGMPKERFSAEFPKEGPSILRIQQVVRGDSAAYFCASSKTNEQFFGPGTRLTVL.

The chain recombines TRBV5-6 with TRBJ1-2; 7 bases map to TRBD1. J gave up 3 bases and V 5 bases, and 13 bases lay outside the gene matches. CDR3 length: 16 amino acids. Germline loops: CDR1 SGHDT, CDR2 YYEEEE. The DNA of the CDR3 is TGTGCCAGCAGTCTCGGTAGAAGGGGGCCTGACTATGGCTACACCTTC. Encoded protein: CASSLGRRGPDYGYTF.

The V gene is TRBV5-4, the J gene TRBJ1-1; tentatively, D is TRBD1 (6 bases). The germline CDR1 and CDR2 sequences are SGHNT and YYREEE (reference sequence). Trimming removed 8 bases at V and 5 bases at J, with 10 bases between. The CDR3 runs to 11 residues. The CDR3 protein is CASTGLTEAFF. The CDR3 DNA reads TGTGCCAGTACAGGGTTGACTGAAGCTTTCTTT.

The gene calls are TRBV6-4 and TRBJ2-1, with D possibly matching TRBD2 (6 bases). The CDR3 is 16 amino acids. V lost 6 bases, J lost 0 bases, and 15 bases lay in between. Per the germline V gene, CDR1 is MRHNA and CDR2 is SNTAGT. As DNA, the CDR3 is TGTGCCAGCAGGCCAGCGGGCTACAGCTCCTACAATGAGCAGTTCTTC. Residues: CASRPAGYSSYNEQFF.

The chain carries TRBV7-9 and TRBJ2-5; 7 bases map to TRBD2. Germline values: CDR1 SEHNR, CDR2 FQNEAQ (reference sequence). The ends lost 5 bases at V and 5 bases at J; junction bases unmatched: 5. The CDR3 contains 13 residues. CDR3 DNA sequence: TGTGCCAGCAGCCCTAGCGGCGGGGAGACCCAGTACTTC. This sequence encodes CASSPSGGETQYF.

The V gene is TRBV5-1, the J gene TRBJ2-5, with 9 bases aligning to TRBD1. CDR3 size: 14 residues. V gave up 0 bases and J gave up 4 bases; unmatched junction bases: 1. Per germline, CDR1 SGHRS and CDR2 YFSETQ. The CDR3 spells CASSLGTGAETQYF. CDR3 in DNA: TGCGCCAGCAGCTTGGGGACAGGGGCAGAGACCCAGTACTTC.

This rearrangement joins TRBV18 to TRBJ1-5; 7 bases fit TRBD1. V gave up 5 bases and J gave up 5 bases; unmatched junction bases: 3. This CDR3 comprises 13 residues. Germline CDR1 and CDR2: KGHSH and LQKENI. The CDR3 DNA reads TGTGCCAGCTCAAGGGACAGCGATCAGCCCCAGCATTTT. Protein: CASSRDSDQPQHF.

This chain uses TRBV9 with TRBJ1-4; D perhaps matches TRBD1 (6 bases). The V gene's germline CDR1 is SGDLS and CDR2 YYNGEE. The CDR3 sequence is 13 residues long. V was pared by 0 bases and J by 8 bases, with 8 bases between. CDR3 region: CASSVVGGEKLFF. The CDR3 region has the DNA TGTGCCAGCAGCGTAGTAGGGGGAGAAAAACTGTTTTTT.

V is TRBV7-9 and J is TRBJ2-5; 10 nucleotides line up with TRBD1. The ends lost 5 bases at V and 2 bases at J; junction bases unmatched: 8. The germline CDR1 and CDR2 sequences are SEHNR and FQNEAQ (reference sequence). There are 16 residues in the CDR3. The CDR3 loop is CASSRWTGGPQETQYF. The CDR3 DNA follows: TGTGCCAGCAGCCGATGGACAGGGGGACCACAAGAGACCCAGTACTTC.